This T cell receptor (beta chain) was documented in a study of pediatric ulcerative colitis. Points from the study as a whole: All ulcerative colitis patients, but no controls, carried two rectal clonotypes.

In germline, CDR1 is MNHEY, CDR2 SMNVEV (reference sequence). The CDR3 runs to 15 residues. The V end lost 0 bases, the J end lost 6 bases, and 12 bases lay between the germline ends. In regard to this clone: Its target is not known.

During colonoscopy, one to two rectal pinch biopsies were collected. Produced via immunoSEQ multiplex PCR; TCRdb's table is partial and in-frame only. The sample lists approximately 15,000 clones, about two thirds occurring once. This receptor was obtained from a girl aged 10-17 years with moderate ulcerative colitis. This chain connects TRBV27 to TRBJ1-5; a possible D gene is TRBD1 (5 bases). The sequencing input was gut tissue. CDR3 loop: CASSLSSGGVQPQHF. The CDR3 coding sequence is TGTGCCAGCAGTTTATCGTCGGGGGGGGTTCAGCCCCAGCATTTT.